The text below deals with one T cell receptor (beta chain). Its target is not known. The data originate from a study of PD-1 blockade in classical Hodgkin lymphoma. After autologous stem cell transplantation all patients relapsed, and prior brentuximab vedotin exposure differed between cohorts. Regarding the study as a whole: Exclusion removed patients who began nivolumab under 1 year after ASCT. Patients with a complete response exhibited baseline diversity comparable to newly diagnosed patients.

TCRdb's table, derived via immunoSEQ multiplex PCR, lists solely in-frame clones and lacks some. Of about 40,000 clones in the sample, 87% are singletons; the top ten hold about 10%. The CDR3 runs 16 residues. CDR1 LNHDA and CDR2 SQIVND come from the germline V gene (reference sequence). The ends were cut back, 1 base at V and 0 bases at J, with 9 bases in the middle. Sample: peripheral blood mononuclear cells (PBMCs), taken at baseline. The J gene is TRBJ1-4, the V gene TRBV19; maybe TRBD1 (5 bases). The source of this sequence is a human donor with classical Hodgkin lymphoma. As DNA, the CDR3 is TGTGCCAGTAGTATAGGCGGCAGGGCAACTAATGAAAAACTGTTTTTT. Its translation is CASSIGGRATNEKLFF.